The 5 T cell receptor beta chains presented below share a single source sample, sequenced in a study of beta chain features in type 1 diabetes. The sequenced template was cDNA made from the entire isolated RNA. Sequencing was performed with immunoSEQ multiplex PCR; in TCRdb, only in-frame clones are kept and a portion is missing. The repertoire holds some 410,000 clones, about 15% seen once, with roughly 0.035% in the top ten. The sample taken for sequencing was naive CD4+ T cells from blood. The receptor set was obtained from a man younger than 40 in good health.

This clone was recorded a few times. The V and J genes are TRBV15 and TRBJ1-2, with D perhaps matching TRBD1 (6 bases). Germline V gene sequence: CDR1 LNHNV, CDR2 YYDKDF (reference sequence). V gave up 5 bases and J gave up 0 bases, with 13 bases separating them. This CDR3 spans 15 amino acids. The CDR3 here is CATSARTAANYGYTF. The CDR3 coding sequence is TGTGCCACCAGCGCCCGGACAGCGGCTAACTATGGCTACACCTTC.

This clone was counted a few times. The chain employs TRBV5-6 and TRBJ2-7; D not resolved. Trimming removed 2 bases from V and 0 bases from J, with 9 bases in between. This CDR3 spans 14 amino acids. Germline CDR1 SGHDT, CDR2 YYEEEE. As DNA, the CDR3 is TGTGCCAGCAGCTTTAGGCCAGACTCCTACGAGCAGTACGTC. It is translated as CASSFRPDSYEQYV.

The rearrangement joins TRBV6-6 to TRBJ1-2; 9 bases align to TRBD1. From germline, CDR1 is MNHNY and CDR2 SVGAGI (reference sequence). The junction had 5 bases not matched to a gene; V was cut back by 3 bases and J by 3 bases. This CDR3 is built from 15 residues. DNA of the CDR3: TGTGCCAGCAGTTATCACAGGGGGCAAGACTATGGCTACACCTTC. This encodes CASSYHRGQDYGYTF.

The V gene is TRBV4-1, the J gene TRBJ2-7, with D possibly TRBD1 on 6 matching bases. The V gene's germline CDR1 is MGHRA and CDR2 YSYEKL. Deletions cut 5 bases from V and 2 bases from J, with 13 bases between. CDR3 size: 14 residues. The CDR3 loop is CASSWHRDAYEQYF. Here the CDR3 DNA reads TGCGCCAGCAGCTGGCACAGGGATGCCTACGAGCAGTACTTC.

There are a few counts of this clone. This chain joins TRBV14 and TRBJ2-1; 10 nucleotides agree with TRBD1. The J segment lost 8 bases and the V segment lost 1 base, leaving 5 bases of the junction unmatched. Germline-derived CDR1 and CDR2 are SGHDN and FVKESK. The CDR3 runs to 15 residues. The CDR3 sequence is CASSQAGTGVHEQFF. DNA of the CDR3: TGTGCCAGCAGCCAAGCGGGGACAGGGGTTCATGAGCAGTTCTTC.